This TCR beta chain was captured in a study of blood T cell repertoires in COVID-19. Turning to the study itself: T cells, B-cell-depleted T cells, or PBMCs supplied cDNA or gDNA.

This CDR3 is 14 amino acids long. Between the trimmed V and J ends, which lost 7 bases and 0 bases, there was a span of 7 bases. From germline, CDR1 is LNHDA and CDR2 SQIVND (reference sequence). Per the original methods: Nucleated cell counts were estimated from reference gene primer amplification. Assay: immunoSEQ multiplex PCR; the TCRdb copy retains only in-frame clones and omits some. The V and J calls and clone size are taken from that table; D and trimming were inferred from the DNA. Among some 250,000 clones, approximately 80% were seen once, and the ten largest hold 7.5%. This clone occurred a few times. Other DNA sequences in the sample encode the same CDR3.

The sequenced sample was peripheral blood. This sequence was found in a woman older than 75 with COVID-19, enrolled during active disease. The chain recombines TRBV19 with TRBJ2-6; D not certain. CDR3 sequence reads: CASNLGSGANVLTF. The CDR3 DNA sequence: TGTGCCAGTAACCTCGGCTCTGGGGCCAACGTCCTGACTTTC.